Each of the 30 T cell receptor beta chains below was sequenced from the same sample in a study of blood T cell repertoires in COVID-19. The repertoire was sequenced with immunoSEQ multiplex PCR; TCRdb's copy has only in-frame clones and lacks some. Among 150,000 or so clones listed, roughly nine tenths were seen once. The sequenced sample consisted of peripheral blood. These receptors came from a middle-aged man with acute or convalescent COVID-19.

This clone was recorded once. The rearrangement links TRBV29-1 to TRBJ2-1; 8 nucleotides align to TRBD2. V was pared by 4 bases and J by 0 bases, with 11 bases of the junction left unmatched. Germline V gene data show CDR1 as SQVTM and CDR2 as ANQGSEA. The length of the CDR3 is 17 residues. The CDR3 protein is CSVVGLAGKSSYNEQFF. The CDR3 coding sequence is TGCAGCGTTGTAGGACTAGCTGGGAAAAGCTCCTACAATGAGCAGTTCTTC.

The sample holds one count of this clone. The chain employs TRBV6-6 and TRBJ1-4, with D tentatively TRBD1 (5 bases). V lost 0 bases, J lost 3 bases, and 8 bases lay in between. Germline V gene lookup returns CDR1 MNHNY and CDR2 SVGAGI (reference sequence). CDR3 size: 15 residues. The CDR3 loop is CASSYSGGANEKLFF. CDR3 coding DNA: TGTGCCAGCAGTTACTCGGGGGGGGCTAATGAAAAACTGTTTTTT.

The chain employs TRBV9 and TRBJ2-3; 9 bases are a match to TRBD1. Germline lookup yields CDR1 SGDLS and CDR2 YYNGEE. The CDR3 totals 16 residues. After removal of 4 bases from V and 0 bases from J, the junction contained 6 bases not matched to a gene. The CDR3 protein is CASSPWDRVSTDTQYF. CDR3 sequence (DNA): TGTGCCAGCAGCCCATGGGACAGGGTGAGCACAGATACGCAGTATTTT. The whole variable domain, filled in from reference TRBV9 and TRBJ2-3, reads DSGVTQTPKHLITATGQRVTLRCSPRSGDLSVYWYQQSLDQGLQFLIQYYNGEERAKGNILERFSAQQFPDLHSELNLSSLELGDSALYFCASSPWDRVSTDTQYFGPGTRLTVL.

This clone is a singleton in its sample. The chain carries TRBV19 and TRBJ1-1, with TRBD1 as a possible D gene (6 bases). The CDR3 is 14 amino acids. From germline, CDR1 is LNHDA and CDR2 SQIVND (reference sequence). Trimming left V 6 bases short and J 1 base short, with 12 bases between. The CDR3 region is CASRGTRPNTEAFF. CDR3 nucleotides: TGTGCCAGTAGAGGGACACGGCCGAACACTGAAGCTTTCTTT.

The rearrangement uses TRBV19 and TRBJ2-5, with D possibly matching TRBD2 (6 bases). This CDR3 comprises 14 residues. The V end lost 4 bases, the J end lost 3 bases, and 12 bases lay between the germline ends. Per the germline V gene, CDR1 is LNHDA and CDR2 is SQIVND (reference sequence). CDR3 in DNA: TGTGCCAGTAGTAGGAAGGGCGGGGAAGAGACCCAGTACTTC. This sequence encodes CASSRKGGEETQYF.

V and J are TRBV29-1 and TRBJ1-2; D unresolved. The CDR3 spans 11 residues. The V and J ends lost 5 bases and 8 bases respectively, with 12 bases between them. Germline V gives CDR1 SQVTM, CDR2 ANQGSEA. The CDR3 reads CSVHRTGGYTF. CDR3 coding DNA: TGCAGCGTTCACCGGACGGGAGGCTACACCTTC.

Worth noting for this clone: Additional DNA sequences in this sample encode the identical CDR3. The rearrangement joins TRBV24-1 to TRBJ2-3; D perhaps matches TRBD1 (6 bases). CDR3 size: 13 residues. Trimming shortened V by 8 bases and J by 3 bases, and 11 bases separated the two germline ends. Germline V gene sequence: CDR1 KGHDR, CDR2 SFDVKD. The DNA of the CDR3 is TGTGCCACCATGGGGCAGGGGACAGATACGCAGTATTTT. Protein product: CATMGQGTDTQYF.

Only a few counts were recorded for this clone. The V gene is TRBV6-5, the J gene TRBJ1-6; D is unresolved. CDR3 size: 14 residues. V dropped 2 bases and J dropped 9 bases, with 11 bases sitting between them. From germline, CDR1 is MNHEY and CDR2 SVGAGI. The CDR3 DNA reads as TGTGCCAGCAGTTACCGGGGAACGCTTTCACCCCTCCACTTT. It is translated as CASSYRGTLSPLHF.

The chain is built from TRBV3-1 (or the pseudogene TRBV3-2) and TRBJ2-2, with D perhaps TRBD1 (6 bases). V shed 4 bases and J shed 4 bases, with 13 bases lying between them. Germline CDR1 LGHDT, CDR2 YNNKEL (reference sequence). This CDR3 has 15 amino acids. The CDR3 reads CASSPSTGFTGELFF. The CDR3 DNA reads as TGTGCCAGCAGCCCCTCCACAGGGTTCACCGGGGAGCTGTTTTTT.

This clone was recorded once. This rearrangement joins TRBV10-2 to TRBJ1-1, with a possible D match to TRBD1 (6 bases). Trimming cost V 3 bases and J 0 bases, with 8 bases left between them. CDR1 and CDR2 (germline): WSHSY, SAAADI. CDR3 length equals 14 residues. The CDR3 sequence is CASSDDRMNTEAFF. CDR3 DNA sequence: TGCGCCAGCAGTGACGACAGGATGAACACTGAAGCTTTCTTT.

The chain is built from TRBV29-1 and TRBJ2-7; D remains ambiguous. This CDR3 is 14 amino acids long. V lost 3 bases and J 3 bases, leaving 15 bases between the germline ends. Germline CDR1 and CDR2: SQVTM and ANQGSEA. In DNA form, the CDR3 reads TGCAGCGTTGAGAAATCTGGAGCCAGCTACGAGCAGTACTTC. Its protein product is CSVEKSGASYEQYF.

This chain connects TRBV18 to TRBJ1-3; 10 bases agree with TRBD1. The CDR3 spans 16 residues. Per germline, CDR1 KGHSH and CDR2 LQKENI. The J segment lost 0 bases and the V segment lost 6 bases, leaving 5 bases of the junction unmatched. In DNA, the CDR3 is TGTGCCAGCTCCCGCCGGGACAGGGGCTCTGGAAACACCATATATTTT. Its protein product is CASSRRDRGSGNTIYF.

This chain joins TRBV9 and TRBJ2-1; 7 nucleotides line up with TRBD2. CDR1 is SGDLS, CDR2 YYNGEE, per germline. Germline trimming cut 0 bases from V and 9 bases from J; bases unmatched to any gene: 9. This CDR3 comprises 15 residues. CDR3 amino acids: CASSVASGEGSEQFF. For the CDR3, the DNA is TGTGCCAGCAGCGTAGCTAGCGGTGAGGGGAGTGAGCAGTTCTTC.

J is TRBJ2-2 and V is TRBV15; TRBD1 agrees at 9 bases. There are 17 residues in the CDR3. The trim removed 0 bases at V and 2 bases at J, leaving 4 bases unmatched. Looked up from germline, CDR1 is LNHNV and CDR2 is YYDKDF (reference sequence). The CDR3 sequence is CATSRDRGQGNTGELFF. DNA of the CDR3: TGTGCCACCAGCAGAGATCGGGGACAGGGAAACACCGGGGAGCTGTTTTTT.

This rearrangement joins TRBV3-1 (or the pseudogene TRBV3-2) to TRBJ1-2; D is ambiguous. Germline values: CDR1 LGHDT, CDR2 YNNKEL (reference sequence). CDR3 length equals 13 residues. V gave up 6 bases and J gave up 8 bases, with 16 bases separating them. CDR3 DNA: TGTGCCAGCAGACCTCTACTCACCTCCGGCTACACCTTC. Translating gives CASRPLLTSGYTF.

The chain combines TRBV5-4 with TRBJ2-4; 9 nucleotides line up with TRBD2. CDR1 SGHNT and CDR2 YYREEE come from the germline V gene (reference sequence). This CDR3 contains 14 residues. The V and J ends lost 4 bases and 6 bases, in that order; junction bases with no gene match: 5. The CDR3 here is CASSRGREGNIQYF. The CDR3 DNA sequence: TGTGCCAGCAGCCGCGGGAGGGAGGGAAACATTCAGTACTTC.

This chain connects TRBV5-1 to TRBJ2-2, with D maybe TRBD1 (6 bases). The V end was cut by 4 bases, the J end by 0 bases, with 10 bases between. CDR3 size: 15 residues. From germline, CDR1 is SGHRS and CDR2 YFSETQ. CDR3 bases: TGCGCCAGCAGCGTGGGGGACACGAACACCGGGGAGCTGTTTTTT. Translated, it gives CASSVGDTNTGELFF.

The rearrangement links TRBV10-3 to TRBJ2-3, with 7 bases lining up with TRBD2. CDR1 and CDR2 from the germline V gene are ENHRY and SYGVKD. Losses at the gene ends were 4 bases for V and 2 bases for J; bases not matched to a gene: 3. The CDR3 contains 14 residues. CDR3 in amino acids: CAISVGGNTDTQYF. CDR3 sequence (DNA): TGTGCCATCAGTGTGGGGGGGAACACAGATACGCAGTATTTT.

The J gene is TRBJ1-4, the V gene TRBV2, with 10 bases lining up with TRBD1. Per germline, CDR1 SNHLY and CDR2 FYNNEI. V was pared by 1 base and J by 7 bases, with 0 bases of the junction left unmatched. The CDR3 totals 14 residues. CDR3 bases: TGTGCCAGCAGTGAAGGGACAGGGGGTGAAAAACTGTTTTTT. It encodes CASSEGTGGEKLFF.

V and J are TRBV29-1 and TRBJ1-1; D remains ambiguous. CDR3 length: 13 amino acids. V lost 0 bases and J lost 4, with 9 bases in between. Looked up from germline, CDR1 is SQVTM and CDR2 is ANQGSEA. CDR3 nucleotides: TGCAGCGTTGAAGAGAGTGAGCTCACTGAAGCTTTCTTT. This encodes CSVEESELTEAFF.

The chain carries TRBV19 and TRBJ2-3, with 11 bases matching TRBD1. With V trimmed by 9 bases and J by 2 bases, 10 bases remained unmatched. The CDR3 loop spans 16 amino acids. Germline CDR1 is LNHDA and CDR2 is SQIVND (reference sequence). The CDR3 region has the DNA TGTGCCAGCCAGGACAGGGGGCGAGGACACACAGATACGCAGTATTTT. Amino acids: CASQDRGRGHTDTQYF. Complete variable domain (other parts from reference TRBV19 and TRBJ2-3): DGGITQSPKYLFRKEGQNVTLSCEQNLNHDAMYWYRQDPGQGLRLIYYSQIVNDFQKGDIAEGYSVSREKKESFPLTVTSAQKNPTAFYLCASQDRGRGHTDTQYFGPGTRLTVL.

A few counts support this clone. The J gene is TRBJ1-3, the V gene TRBV4-3; unclear D gene. Germline V gene sequence: CDR1 LGHNA, CDR2 YSLEER. Trimming cost V 0 bases and J 0 bases, with 9 bases left between them. The CDR3 sequence is 16 residues long. The CDR3 DNA reads as TGCGCCAGCAGCCAAGAAATTACATTCTCTGGAAACACCATATATTTT. Translated, it gives CASSQEITFSGNTIYF.

This chain connects TRBV27 to TRBJ2-7, with 8 bases fitting TRBD1. The CDR3 extends over 12 amino acids. Trimming at V came to 5 bases and at J to 4 bases, leaving 1 base not matched to a gene. Germline lookup yields CDR1 MNHEY and CDR2 SMNVEV (reference sequence). The CDR3 DNA sequence: TGTGCCAGCAGTACAGGGGGGTACGAGCAGTACTTC. Translating it yields CASSTGGYEQYF.

The rearrangement joins TRBV19 to TRBJ1-2; TRBD1 might be the D (5 bases). V was pared by 11 bases and J by 1 base, with 20 bases between. CDR3 length equals 15 residues. Germline V lookup: CDR1 LNHDA, CDR2 SQIVND (reference sequence). For the CDR3, the DNA is TGTGCCTTTTGGGGACGGGACTTAAATAACTATGGCTACACCTTC. Residues: CAFWGRDLNNYGYTF.

V usage is TRBV9 and J usage is TRBJ1-5; perhaps TRBD1 as D (6 bases). V was shortened by 4 bases and J by 7 bases, with 18 bases between the two germline ends. Germline V gene lookup returns CDR1 SGDLS and CDR2 YYNGEE. The CDR3 loop spans 15 amino acids. CDR3 amino acids: CASSPKGGSGQPQHF. CDR3 in DNA: TGTGCCAGCAGCCCAAAGGGGGGGTCGGGACAGCCCCAGCATTTT. The whole variable domain, filled in from reference TRBV9 and TRBJ1-5, reads DSGVTQTPKHLITATGQRVTLRCSPRSGDLSVYWYQQSLDQGLQFLIQYYNGEERAKGNILERFSAQQFPDLHSELNLSSLELGDSALYFCASSPKGGSGQPQHFGDGTRLSIL.

This rearrangement joins TRBV7-2 to TRBJ2-7; 11 bases line up with TRBD1. V lost 3 bases and J lost 3; bases outside the gene matches: 4. From germline, CDR1 is SGHTA and CDR2 FQGNSA. CDR3 length: 15 amino acids. Here the CDR3 reads CASSFGGTGGYEQYV. CDR3 sequence (DNA): TGTGCCAGCAGCTTCGGAGGGACAGGGGGCTACGAGCAGTACGTC.

The genes are TRBV7-2 and TRBJ2-7; tentative D call: TRBD2 (5 bases). Germline V CDR1 and CDR2: SGHTA, FQGNSA. The CDR3 runs 16 residues. V gave up 1 base and J gave up 5 bases, with 18 bases separating them. The DNA for the CDR3 is TGTGCCAGCAGCTTAGAGCTAGCCTGGGGTAGGAACGAGCAGTACTTC. Amino acids: CASSLELAWGRNEQYF.

The chain carries TRBV6-1 and TRBJ1-1, with D hard to call. This CDR3 contains 13 residues. Trimming left V 0 bases short and J 7 bases short, with 9 bases between. Germline-derived CDR1 and CDR2 are MNHNS and SASEGT. The CDR3 here is CASSEAAEDEAFF. As DNA, the CDR3 is TGTGCCAGCAGTGAAGCGGCGGAAGATGAAGCTTTCTTT.

CDR3 in DNA: TGCAGTGCTAGTCGTCAGGGGATCAGCAATCAGCCCCAGCATTTT. It translates to CSASRQGISNQPQHF. The chain is built from TRBV20-1 and TRBJ1-5; a possible D gene is TRBD1 (6 bases). This CDR3 has 15 amino acids. V was cut by 3 bases and J by 1 base, with 13 bases left in between. Germline lookup yields CDR1 DFQATT and CDR2 SNEGSKA (reference sequence).

The chain recombines TRBV30 with TRBJ1-3; TRBD1 aligns across 10 bases. The CDR3 has 15 residues. Germline values: CDR1 GTSNPN, CDR2 SVGIG (reference sequence). Unmatched junction bases numbered 2, after V lost 0 bases and J lost 3 bases. The CDR3 coding sequence is TGTGCCTGGAGTGTGACAGGGGGCGTTGGAAACACCATATATTTT. Amino acids: CAWSVTGGVGNTIYF.